One and the same sample provided the 14 T cell receptor beta chains below, sequenced in a study of monozygotic twins with inflammatory bowel disease. TCRdb re-called the 5' RACE reads; every CDR3 protein appears as one record, without DNA. This repertoire includes approximately 400,000 distinct CDR3 sequences. Sequencing was performed on blood. All receptors come from a human donor with ulcerative colitis or Crohn's disease, or a healthy co-twin of an affected twin (not recorded which).

The rearrangement uses TRBV20-1 and TRBJ2-7; TCRdb designates TRBD1, a call that cannot be tested without DNA. The CDR3 totals 15 residues. The germline V gene encodes CDR1 DFQATT and CDR2 SNEGSKA (reference sequence). The CDR3 is CSARSARDRYYEQYF.

The chain employs TRBV10-3 and TRBJ2-3; TCRdb selects TRBD1, and the lack of DNA leaves this call unchecked. The length of the CDR3 is 11 residues. Per the germline V gene, CDR1 is ENHRY and CDR2 is SYGVKD. CDR3: CAIRQGDTQYF.

The rearrangement joins TRBV11-2 to TRBJ1-1. This CDR3 is built from 15 residues. The V gene's germline CDR1 is SGHAT and CDR2 FQNNGV. CDR3 region: CASSLGPPGGAEAFF. Looking up the rest from reference TRBV11-2 and TRBJ1-1 gives the full variable domain: EAGVAQSPRYKIIEKRQSVAFWCNPISGHATLYWYQQILGQGPKLLIQFQNNGVVDDSQLPKDRFSAERLKGVDSTLKIQPAKLEDSAVYLCASSLGPPGGAEAFFGQGTRLTVV.

The V and J genes are TRBV20-1 and TRBJ1-5. The CDR3 spans 15 residues. Looked up from germline, CDR1 is DFQATT and CDR2 is SNEGSKA (reference sequence). CDR3: CSAREGPEVLRPQHF.

V gene TRBV3-1 combines with J gene TRBJ2-1; as DNA is missing, the TRBD2 call by TCRdb cannot be tested. This CDR3 is 15 amino acids long. Germline V gene sequence: CDR1 LGHDT, CDR2 YNNKEL (reference sequence). CDR3 sequence: CASSQAGGNNNEQFF.

The V and J genes are TRBV20-1 and TRBJ2-7. The CDR3 spans 14 residues. Germline V lookup: CDR1 DFQATT, CDR2 SNEGSKA (reference sequence). CDR3 loop: CSARDLGSSYEQYF.

The J gene is TRBJ2-1, the V gene TRBV4-1; TCRdb designates TRBD2, a call that cannot be tested without DNA. This CDR3 contains 17 residues. Germline CDR1 and CDR2: MGHRA and YSYEKL. CDR3 protein: CASSHRTSGRPVNEQFF.

The J gene is TRBJ1-1, the V gene TRBV11-3; TCRdb's assignment of TRBD1 cannot be checked, as there is no DNA. The length of the CDR3 is 15 residues. Germline values: CDR1 SGHNT, CDR2 YENEEA. This chain's CDR3 is CASSRSGTGNTEAFF.

The rearrangement joins TRBV18 to TRBJ2-2; TCRdb's D call of TRBD2 is untestable without DNA. The germline CDR1 and CDR2 sequences are KGHSH and LQKENI. CDR3 length: 17 amino acids. The CDR3 sequence: CASSPILAGANTGELFF.

This rearrangement joins TRBV28 to TRBJ1-2; TCRdb calls TRBD1, which cannot be checked without DNA. The CDR3 contains 18 residues. Germline V gene sequence: CDR1 MDHEN, CDR2 SYDVKM. CDR3 region: CASSLSGFPYRQRYGYTF.

CDR3 in amino acids: CASSPLGSGSAKTQYF. The chain uses TRBV6-2 or TRBV6-3 and TRBJ2-5; TCRdb returns TRBD2, unconfirmable since there is no DNA. This CDR3 spans 16 amino acids. Germline CDR1 MNHEY, CDR2 SVGEGT.

The J gene is TRBJ2-2, the V gene TRBV28. CDR1 is MDHEN and CDR2 is SYDVKM in the germline V gene. The CDR3 is made up of 16 amino acids. CDR3 sequence reads: CASSPRTSGYTGELFF.

The gene calls are TRBV19 and TRBJ1-2; TCRdb designates TRBD1, a call that cannot be tested without DNA. Germline-derived CDR1 and CDR2 are LNHDA and SQIVND (reference sequence). The CDR3 covers 14 residues. The CDR3: CASSVSGSSHGYTF.

The rearrangement joins TRBV6-1 to TRBJ2-5; TCRdb indicates TRBD2, and absent DNA this call remains unverified. The CDR3 covers 15 residues. In germline, CDR1 is MNHNS, CDR2 SASEGT. The chain's CDR3 is CASSGDGWFSETQYF.